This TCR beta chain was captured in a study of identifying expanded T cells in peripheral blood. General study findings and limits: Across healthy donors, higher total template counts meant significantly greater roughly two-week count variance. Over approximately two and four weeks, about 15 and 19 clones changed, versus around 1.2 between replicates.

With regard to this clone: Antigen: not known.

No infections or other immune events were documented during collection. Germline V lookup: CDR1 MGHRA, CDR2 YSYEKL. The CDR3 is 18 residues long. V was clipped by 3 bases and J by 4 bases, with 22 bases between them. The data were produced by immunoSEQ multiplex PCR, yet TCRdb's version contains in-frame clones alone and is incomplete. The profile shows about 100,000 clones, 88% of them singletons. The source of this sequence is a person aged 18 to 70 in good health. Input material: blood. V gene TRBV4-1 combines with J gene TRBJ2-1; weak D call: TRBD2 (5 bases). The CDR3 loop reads CASSQVMDRGSMYNEQFF. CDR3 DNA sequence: TGCGCCAGCAGCCAGGTAATGGACCGGGGTTCTATGTACAATGAGCAGTTCTTC.